The present entry profiles one T cell receptor beta chain with its context. This CDR3 has 19 amino acids. Germline V CDR1 and CDR2: SGHDN, FVKESK. V was cut by 1 base and J by 3 bases, with 25 bases left in between. In the authors' workflow: Quantification of nucleated cells was approximated via reference gene primer amplification. The data were produced by immunoSEQ multiplex PCR, yet TCRdb's version contains in-frame clones alone and is incomplete. The DNA gave D and trimming, while V, J and clone size come from that table. The repertoire has approximately 27,000 clones, about 90% of them found once; the top ten carry 15% to 20%. This entry belongs to a study of blood T cell repertoires in COVID-19. Study as a whole: Acute and convalescent COVID-19 specimens originated in the United States, Italy and Spain. Sources were T cells, B-cell-depleted T cells, or PBMCs; the material itself was cDNA or gDNA.

The TCR originated in a man between 65 and 79 years old with acute or convalescent COVID-19. The sample was peripheral blood. J is TRBJ2-7 and V is TRBV14, with D tentatively TRBD2 (8 bases). The CDR3 DNA sequence: TGTGCCAGCAGCCAAGCCCACAGGGGCCCGGCGGGAGGTGTCTACGAGCAGTACTTC. It yields the protein CASSQAHRGPAGGVYEQYF.